This TCR beta chain was recorded in a study of cytomegalovirus exposure and HLA in healthy donors. General study results and limits: Later, TCR association rates were found to vary by HLA locus, highest for DRB1 and lowest for HLA-C. As a later analysis showed, a missense DCLRE1C variant was linked to trimming of TCR beta V- and J-genes.

The PCR was carried out with 60 Vbeta primers and 13 Jbeta primers. Libraries were prepared by immunoSEQ multiplex PCR; TCRdb keeps only in-frame clonotypes and omits some of them. The sample records 150,000 to 190,000 clones, approximately 81% being singletons. With regard to this clone: The antigen remains undetermined.

The receptor was isolated from a man in his late teens or twenties in good health and CMV-seronegative. Sequenced input: PBMCs.

The chain's CDR3 is CASSLALAGGVRETQYF. CDR3 DNA sequence: TGCGCCAGCAGCTTGGCCCTAGCGGGAGGGGTCAGGGAGACCCAGTACTTC. V gene TRBV5-1 combines with J gene TRBJ2-5, with 12 bases matching TRBD2. Germline V gene sequence: CDR1 SGHRS, CDR2 YFSETQ. The CDR3 runs to 17 residues. V shed 0 bases, J shed 5 bases, and the junction held 8 bases outside the gene matches.